The present T cell receptor beta chain was sequenced within a study of beta chain features in type 1 diabetes. The CDR3 is 15 residues long. From germline, CDR1 is MNHNS and CDR2 SASEGT. Trimming pared 5 bases from V and 0 bases from J, leaving 11 bases between. Study results and caveats: There was a moderate but significant shortening of TCRB CDR3s in all four CD4+ subsets of Type 1 diabetes patients.

Reverse transcription of all isolated RNA meant that expressed TCRB transcripts were sequenced. The data were produced by immunoSEQ multiplex PCR, yet TCRdb's version contains in-frame clones alone and is incomplete. The repertoire consists of 300,000 to 450,000 clones, with 8% to 10% occurring once and the leading ten covering about 0.6%. Worth noting for this clone: No antigen is known for it.

The V and J genes are TRBV6-1 and TRBJ2-4, with D perhaps matching TRBD1 (5 bases). Input material: central memory CD4+ T cells from blood. This TCR derives from a man aged 25-45 years with type 1 diabetes. The CDR3 sequence is CASSSQGIAKNIQYF. The CDR3 DNA sequence: TGTGCCAGCAGTTCCCAGGGAATAGCCAAAAACATTCAGTACTTC.